This T cell receptor beta chain was sequenced during a study of early T cells in non-severe SARS-CoV-2 infection. From the 5' RACE reads, TCRdb called clonotypes with MiXCR, one entry per CDR3 protein. The table shows about 49,000 distinct CDR3 sequences, with approximately 12% occurring only once. Per germline, CDR1 MDHEN and CDR2 SYDVKM. The junction had 12 bases not matched to a gene; V was cut back by 7 bases and J by 4 bases. The CDR3 totals 16 residues. The source is an adult who was a healthcare worker with PCR-confirmed SARS-CoV-2 infection or an uninfected control (not recorded which). J is TRBJ2-2 and V is TRBV28; 7 bases are shared with TRBD1. The sample comprised whole blood. The CDR3 DNA is TGTGCCAGCAAGTCCCCCGGGACAGTCGGCACCGGGGAGCTGTTTTTT. It codes for CASKSPGTVGTGELFF.